This T cell receptor beta chain came from a study of blood T cell repertoires in COVID-19. Background on the study: Sample material is recorded as cDNA or gDNA derived from T cells, B-cell-depleted T cells, or PBMCs.

The CDR3 extends over 11 amino acids. Trimming pared 4 bases from V and 15 bases from J, leaving 10 bases between. As originally analysed: Amplifying reference gene primers gave estimates of nucleated cell counts. Using immunoSEQ multiplex PCR, the repertoire was profiled, and TCRdb retains in-frame clones only, with some absent. That table gives V, J and clone size, and the DNA gave D and trimming. The table has some 300,000 clones, approximately 91% seen once; the top ten hold approximately 1%. This clone has only a few counts. Sequences were obtained from PBMCs or T cells enriched from blood (not recorded which). The chain has TRBV12-3 or TRBV12-4 and TRBJ1-6, with a possible D match to TRBD1 (5 bases). The clonotype originates from a woman aged 25 to 45 who had recovered from COVID-19. The CDR3 nucleotides are TGTGCCAGCAGTTCTGGGGGGGTCCTCCACTTT. It yields the protein CASSSGGVLHF.